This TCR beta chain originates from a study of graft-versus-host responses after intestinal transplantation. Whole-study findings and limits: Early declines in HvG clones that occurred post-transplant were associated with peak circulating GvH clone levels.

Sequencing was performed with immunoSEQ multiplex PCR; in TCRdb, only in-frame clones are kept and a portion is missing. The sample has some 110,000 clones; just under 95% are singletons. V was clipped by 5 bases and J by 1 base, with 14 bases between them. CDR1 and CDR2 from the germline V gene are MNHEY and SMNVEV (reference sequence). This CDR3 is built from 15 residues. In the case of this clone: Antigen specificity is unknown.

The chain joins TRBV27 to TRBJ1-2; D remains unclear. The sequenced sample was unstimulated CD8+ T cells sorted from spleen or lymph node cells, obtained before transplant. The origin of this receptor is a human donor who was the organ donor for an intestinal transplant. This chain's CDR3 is CASSPGPVLNYGYTF. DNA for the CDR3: TGTGCCAGCAGTCCGGGTCCAGTCCTTAACTATGGCTACACCTTC.